This T cell receptor (beta chain) was documented in a study of T cell repertoires in cytomegalovirus infection. Overall study context: CMV epitopes used comprised recently identified HLA-C-restricted ones and well-studied HLA-B-restricted ones. An indication of both CMV infection and matching HLA type came from public TCR beta signatures. Findings and caveats of the study: Identification of carriers of CMV plus the relevant HLA was achieved through cumulative public TCR beta family frequency.

A few counts support this clonotype. Its antigen is still unknown. V lost 3 bases and J 1 base, leaving 12 bases between the germline ends. The CDR3 extends over 15 amino acids. The germline CDR1 and CDR2 sequences are MNHNS and SASEGT. One entry per CDR3 protein, called by TCRdb with MiXCR from the reads. The repertoire holds about 830,000 distinct CDR3 sequences, around a third seen once, with around 12% in the top ten. The chain is built from TRBV6-1 and TRBJ1-1; D is perhaps TRBD1 (6 bases). The sequencing here drew on cultured CD8+ T cells from PBMCs, taken from culture after CMV antigen stimulation. The source is a human donor in good health (CMV status not recorded). Some clones in this sample may be carry-over from other donors' samples. This CDR3 is CASSDQGIGNTEAFF. Here the CDR3 DNA reads TGTGCCAGCAGTGATCAGGGGATTGGGAACACTGAAGCTTTCTTT.